This TCR beta chain was found in a study of CXCR3-negative and CXCR3-positive naive CD8 T cells. Findings and limits, study-wide: When CXCR3-positive naive cells were set against CXCR3-negative naive cells, the former had more hydrophobic TRB CDR3s.

For this clonotype: Its antigen is unidentified.

This CDR3 is 14 amino acids long. Germline V lookup: CDR1 SGHRS, CDR2 YFSETQ. 5' RACE with UMI labels generated the TRB cDNA libraries. TCRdb re-called the 5' RACE reads; one entry per CDR3 protein, DNA not given. The sample holds over 150,000 distinct CDR3 sequences. The sequence was obtained from a human donor in good health. Some clones in this sample may be carry-over from other donors' samples. The chain couples TRBV5-1 to TRBJ1-5; TCRdb indicates TRBD1, and absent DNA this call remains unverified. The sequenced sample was naive CXCR3+ CD8+ T cells from blood. As to subset: CD45RO-CCR7+CD27+CD95- naive CD8+ T cells expressing CXCR3 (TNR3+). CDR3: CASSRDRSGQPQHF. Variable domain in full (rest from reference TRBV5-1 and TRBJ1-5): KAGVTQTPRYLIKTRGQQVTLSCSPISGHRSVSWYQQTPGQGLQFLFEYFSETQRNKGNFPGRFSGRQFSNSRSEMNVSTLELGDSALYLCASSRDRSGQPQHFGDGTRLSIL.